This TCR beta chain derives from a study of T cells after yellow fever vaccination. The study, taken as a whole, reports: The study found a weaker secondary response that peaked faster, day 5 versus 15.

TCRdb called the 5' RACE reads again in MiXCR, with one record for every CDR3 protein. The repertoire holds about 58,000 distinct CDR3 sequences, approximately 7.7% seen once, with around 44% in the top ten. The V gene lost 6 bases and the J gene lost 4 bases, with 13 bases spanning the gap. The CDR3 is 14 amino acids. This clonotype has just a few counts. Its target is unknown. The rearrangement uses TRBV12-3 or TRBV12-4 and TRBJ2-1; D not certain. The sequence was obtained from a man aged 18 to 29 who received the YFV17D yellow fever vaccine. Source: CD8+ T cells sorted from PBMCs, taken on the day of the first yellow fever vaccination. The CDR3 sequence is CASSPPPRYNEQFF. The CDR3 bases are TGTGCCAGCAGCCCACCTCCTAGATACAATGAGCAGTTCTTC.